The 2 T cell receptor beta chains given below trace back to one sample, sequenced in a study of a mutant IDH1 vaccine in newly diagnosed glioma. Here immunoSEQ multiplex PCR was the method, and the copy in TCRdb shows in-frame clones only, minus some. Among 30,000 to 40,000 clones listed, 80% to 95% were seen once. Time point reported: week 47, end of study. Vaccine doses each comprised 300 ug of mutant IDH1 20-mer peptide, with topical imiquimod. These TCRs are of unknown antigen specificity. The sample here was PBMCs, taken from a glioma patient whose treatment included an IDH1 peptide vaccine. These receptor sequences come from a middle-aged woman with glioma.

The chain combines TRBV28 with TRBJ2-2; D is uncertain. The CDR3 runs to 13 residues. V lost 7 bases and J 6 bases, leaving 12 bases between the germline ends. Germline V gives CDR1 MDHEN, CDR2 SYDVKM. CDR3 in DNA: TGTGCCAGCAATTCCGTCGTCCCCGGGGAGCTGTTTTTT. Translating it yields CASNSVVPGELFF.

The V gene is TRBV18, the J gene TRBJ1-6; no reliable D call. Trimming removed 3 bases from V and 0 bases from J, with 9 bases in between. CDR1 KGHSH and CDR2 LQKENI come from the germline V gene. CDR3 size: 16 residues. The CDR3 sequence is CASSPTASSYNSPLHF. CDR3 nucleotide sequence: TGTGCCAGCTCACCCACAGCGAGCTCCTATAATTCACCCCTCCACTTT. The whole variable domain, filled in from reference TRBV18 and TRBJ1-6, reads NAGVMQNPRHLVRRRGQEARLRCSPMKGHSHVYWYRQLPEEGLKFMVYLQKENIIDESGMPKERFSAEFPKEGPSILRIQQVVRGDSAAYFCASSPTASSYNSPLHFGNGTRLTVT.